The T cell receptor (beta chain) described here comes from a study of blood T cell repertoires in COVID-19. On the study more broadly: There were acute and convalescent COVID-19 samples, and they came from the United States, Italy and Spain. Nucleic acid was either cDNA or gDNA, and it came from T cells, B-cell-depleted T cells, or PBMCs.

Per the authors' pipeline: Counts of nucleated cells, estimated from reference gene primer amplification, were obtained. Some clones are missing from TCRdb's copy, which holds only in-frame ones; the method was immunoSEQ multiplex PCR. That table is the source of V, J and clone size, and D and trimming were worked out from the DNA. In the table there are about 200,000 clones, roughly 80% of which are singletons. Germline V gene sequence: CDR1 LGHNA, CDR2 YSLEER. CDR3 length: 14 amino acids. V dropped 4 bases and J dropped 2; count of bases not matched to a gene: 3. The source is a woman in her thirties or forties with active or convalescent COVID-19. The chain is built from TRBV4-3 and TRBJ2-7, with 9 bases lining up with TRBD1. Material: peripheral blood. CDR3 protein: CASSRDREAYEQYF. CDR3 DNA sequence: TGCGCCAGCAGCCGGGACAGGGAAGCCTACGAGCAGTACTTC.